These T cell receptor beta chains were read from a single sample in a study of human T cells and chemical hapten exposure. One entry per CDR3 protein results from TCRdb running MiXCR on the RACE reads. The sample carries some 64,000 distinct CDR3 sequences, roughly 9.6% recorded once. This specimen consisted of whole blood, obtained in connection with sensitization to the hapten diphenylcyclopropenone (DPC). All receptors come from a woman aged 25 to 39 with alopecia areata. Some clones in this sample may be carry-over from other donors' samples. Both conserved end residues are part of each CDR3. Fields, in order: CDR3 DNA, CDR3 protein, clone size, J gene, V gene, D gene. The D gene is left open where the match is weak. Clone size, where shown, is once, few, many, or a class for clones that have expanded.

DNA: TGTGCCAGCAGACAACAGACAGGGCTCGGGACCCAGTACTTC
CDR3: CASRQQTGLGTQYF
size: .
J: TRBJ2-5
V: TRBV6-2/TRBV6-3
D: TRBD1

DNA: TGTGCCAGCGGCTCCCTCGGCGGGGGGGTAGACACAGATACGCAGTATTTT
CDR3: CASGSLGGGVDTDTQYF
size: many
J: TRBJ2-3
V: TRBV28
D: TRBD2

DNA: TGTGCCTGGAGATTACTGGGGGGGTACACCGGGGAGCTGTTTTTT
CDR3: CAWRLLGGYTGELFF
size: few
J: TRBJ2-2
V: TRBV30
D: TRBD2

DNA: TGTGCCAGCAGCGTAACCATCTCTACTAGCGGTCGCACAGATACGCAGTATTTT
CDR3: CASSVTISTSGRTDTQYF
size: .
J: TRBJ2-3
V: TRBV9
D: TRBD2

DNA: TGTGCCAGCAGCCAATATGGCGTCGGCGGGGGAGGTGCAGATACGCAGTATTTT
CDR3: CASSQYGVGGGGADTQYF
size: few
J: TRBJ2-3
V: TRBV4-2
D: TRBD2

DNA: TGCGCCAGCAGCACGGACAGGGGCGCTGAAGCTTTCTTT
CDR3: CASSTDRGAEAFF
size: many
J: TRBJ1-1
V: TRBV5-1
D: TRBD1

DNA: TGTGCCATCAGTGGGGGCGCAACTAATGAAAAACTGTTTTTT
CDR3: CAISGGATNEKLFF
size: many
J: TRBJ1-4
V: TRBV10-3
D: .

DNA: TGTGCCAGCAGCCCCAGAGGCAGGGTCAACGAGCAGTACTTC
CDR3: CASSPRGRVNEQYF
size: .
J: TRBJ2-7
V: TRBV4-2
D: .

DNA: TGCGCCAGCAGCCTTGGGGAGGGGATCACAGATACGCAGTATTTT
CDR3: CASSLGEGITDTQYF
size: .
J: TRBJ2-3
V: TRBV5-1
D: TRBD2

DNA: TGTGCCAGCAGTTTACGTCTAGCGGGAGCCCGAGCGTCCTACAATGAGCAGTTCTTC
CDR3: CASSLRLAGARASYNEQFF
size: .
J: TRBJ2-1
V: TRBV27
D: TRBD2

DNA: TGCAGCGTCCAAGGACAGCTTTACAATGAGCAGTTCTTC
CDR3: CSVQGQLYNEQFF
size: .
J: TRBJ2-1
V: TRBV29-1
D: .

DNA: TGTGCCAGCAGTGTCGGGATCTACAATGAGCAGTTCTTC
CDR3: CASSVGIYNEQFF
size: few
J: TRBJ2-1
V: TRBV2
D: .

DNA: TGTGCCAGCAGTTCAGGGGTCGAGACCCAGTACTTC
CDR3: CASSSGVETQYF
size: .
J: TRBJ2-5
V: TRBV7-2
D: .

DNA: TGTGCCAGCAAAACCCGGGACACGCGCGACTCTGGGGCCAACGTCCTGACTTTC
CDR3: CASKTRDTRDSGANVLTF
size: many
J: TRBJ2-6
V: TRBV6-2/TRBV6-3
D: .

DNA: TGCGCCAGCAGCCAAGAGTACTACGGGGAGCTGTTTTTT
CDR3: CASSQEYYGELFF
size: many
J: TRBJ2-2
V: TRBV4-3
D: .

DNA: TGTGCCAGCAGTTTGGGCACAGGGGCATCCTACGAGCAGTACTTC
CDR3: CASSLGTGASYEQYF
size: .
J: TRBJ2-7
V: TRBV28
D: TRBD1

DNA: TGTGCCGCGGCCAGGGGACGGGGCAACAATGAGCAGTTCTTC
CDR3: CAAARGRGNNEQFF
size: many
J: TRBJ2-1
V: TRBV6-5
D: .

DNA: TGTGCCAGCTCACCGCGGACGCAACAAAGCTATAACACTGAAGCTTTCTTT
CDR3: CASSPRTQQSYNTEAFF
size: .
J: TRBJ1-1
V: TRBV18
D: .

DNA: TGCGCCAGGAGGGGCCGGCAGTACTTC
CDR3: CARRGRQYF
size: many
J: TRBJ2-5
V: TRBV5-1
D: .

DNA: TGTGCCAGCAGTTACACAGGTAGAAGCAATCAGCCCCAGCATTTT
CDR3: CASSYTGRSNQPQHF
size: few
J: TRBJ1-5
V: TRBV28
D: .

DNA: TGTGCCAGCAGCTACGGGGGGGCCAGCACAGATACGCAGTATTTT
CDR3: CASSYGGASTDTQYF
size: .
J: TRBJ2-3
V: TRBV7-2
D: TRBD2

DNA: TGTGCCAGCAGATATACGGCAGGACTAGCAGACGAGCAGTACTTC
CDR3: CASRYTAGLADEQYF
size: few
J: TRBJ2-7
V: TRBV6-5
D: TRBD2

DNA: TGTGCCAGCAGCCTTCCGGGACAGGGGGGCTACGAGCAGTACTTC
CDR3: CASSLPGQGGYEQYF
size: .
J: TRBJ2-7
V: TRBV5-4
D: TRBD1

DNA: TGCGCCAGCAGCTTGGGAGGGCATAGCACAGATACGCAGTATTTT
CDR3: CASSLGGHSTDTQYF
size: few
J: TRBJ2-3
V: TRBV5-1
D: .

DNA: TGCGCCAGCAGCCGTGGGCGGGAGACCGGCGAGCAGTACTTC
CDR3: CASSRGRETGEQYF
size: few
J: TRBJ2-7
V: TRBV4-3
D: TRBD2

DNA: TGTGCCTCGGGGCGGGAGCGACCGGGAAACACCATATATTTT
CDR3: CASGRERPGNTIYF
size: many
J: TRBJ1-3
V: TRBV10-3
D: .

DNA: TGTGCCAGCAGTTACTCGAAGGGCACTGAAGCTTTCTTT
CDR3: CASSYSKGTEAFF
size: .
J: TRBJ1-1
V: TRBV6-5
D: .